Following are 9 T cell receptor beta chains from one sample sequenced in a study of T cell responses to AZD1222 COVID-19 vaccine. TCRdb keeps only in-frame clones here, not all; method: immunoSEQ multiplex PCR. The repertoire holds 75,000 to 95,000 clones, with roughly nine tenths as singletons. Sequenced material: peripheral blood, taken 28 days after the second AZD1222 dose. These TCRs come from an adult who received the AZD1222 COVID-19 vaccine.

The V call is TRBV5-1, the J call TRBJ2-1; a possible D gene is TRBD1 (5 bases). Trimming shortened V by 0 bases and J by 5 bases, and 12 bases separated the two germline ends. Germline V gene sequence: CDR1 SGHRS, CDR2 YFSETQ. The CDR3 length is 15 residues. CDR3 protein: CASSLVGQGHNEQFF. CDR3 nucleotides: TGCGCCAGCAGCTTGGTAGGTCAGGGCCACAATGAGCAGTTCTTC.

The chain links TRBV7-6 to TRBJ1-1; D is undetermined. CDR3 size: 16 residues. In germline, CDR1 is SGHVS, CDR2 FNYEAQ. V shed 1 base and J shed 3 bases, with 15 bases lying between them. The CDR3 nucleotides read TGTGCCAGCAGCTTAGAGGACCTTATCCCGTACACTGAAGCTTTCTTT. It specifies CASSLEDLIPYTEAFF.

The chain couples TRBV19 to TRBJ1-4, with D hard to call. The CDR3 totals 12 residues. The germline V and J ends were trimmed by 4 bases and 4 bases, with 4 bases remaining between them. CDR1 is LNHDA and CDR2 is SQIVND in the germline V gene (reference sequence). CDR3 DNA: TGTGCCAGTAGTAGGCTTAATGAAAAACTGTTTTTT. Protein sequence: CASSRLNEKLFF.

V and J are TRBV20-1 and TRBJ1-1, with D perhaps matching TRBD1 (5 bases). The V and J ends lost 3 bases and 1 base respectively, with 21 bases between them. The CDR3 sequence is 17 residues long. Germline values: CDR1 DFQATT, CDR2 SNEGSKA (reference sequence). The CDR3 sequence: CSASSYRDGTPNTEAFF. The CDR3 bases are TGCAGTGCTAGTTCTTATAGGGACGGAACTCCGAACACTGAAGCTTTCTTT.

The chain carries TRBV5-4 and TRBJ1-1; TRBD1 might be the D (5 bases). The V end lost 0 bases, the J end lost 1 base, and 13 bases lay between the germline ends. CDR3 length equals 16 residues. The V gene's germline CDR1 is SGHNT and CDR2 YYREEE (reference sequence). CDR3 DNA sequence: TGTGCCAGCAGCTTGGCGGGGGGGAGTCAGAACACTGAAGCTTTCTTT. Translated: CASSLAGGSQNTEAFF.

The chain employs TRBV5-8 and TRBJ2-2; maybe TRBD2 (6 bases). The CDR3 has 15 residues. V was cut by 4 bases and J by 3 bases, with 13 bases left in between. Germline CDR1 and CDR2: SGHTS and YDEGEE. The CDR3 region has the DNA TGTGCCAGCAGCCGGGGGACGATTGACACCGGGGAGCTGTTTTTT. This sequence encodes CASSRGTIDTGELFF.

J is TRBJ1-3 and V is TRBV12-3 or TRBV12-4; no definite D call. Trimming shortened V by 6 bases and J by 3 bases, and 9 bases separated the two germline ends. CDR3 length: 13 amino acids. The CDR3 reads CASRPFGGNTIYF. Here the CDR3 DNA reads TGTGCCAGCAGACCGTTCGGTGGAAACACCATATATTTT.

The V call is TRBV2, the J call TRBJ1-1; 8 bases are shared with TRBD1. V was pared by 7 bases and J by 0 bases, with 7 bases of the junction left unmatched. Germline V gives CDR1 SNHLY, CDR2 FYNNEI. This CDR3 comprises 15 residues. CDR3 amino acids: CASTYRDRLNTEAFF. Here the CDR3 DNA reads TGTGCCAGCACCTACCGGGACAGGCTGAACACTGAAGCTTTCTTT.

The chain carries TRBV2 and TRBJ1-5; D gene ambiguous. Trimming removed 2 bases from V and 3 bases from J, with 14 bases in between. The CDR3 length is 16 residues. Per germline, CDR1 SNHLY and CDR2 FYNNEI. The CDR3 coding sequence is TGTGCCAGCAGTGAACTCCCCGGGAGGCTCAATCAGCCCCAGCATTTT. Translating it yields CASSELPGRLNQPQHF. Drawing the rest from reference TRBV2 and TRBJ1-5, the complete variable domain is EPEVTQTPSHQVTQMGQEVILRCVPISNHLYFYWYRQILGQKVEFLVSFYNNEISEKSEIFDDQFSVERPDGSNFTLKIRSTKLEDSAMYFCASSELPGRLNQPQHFGDGTRLSIL.